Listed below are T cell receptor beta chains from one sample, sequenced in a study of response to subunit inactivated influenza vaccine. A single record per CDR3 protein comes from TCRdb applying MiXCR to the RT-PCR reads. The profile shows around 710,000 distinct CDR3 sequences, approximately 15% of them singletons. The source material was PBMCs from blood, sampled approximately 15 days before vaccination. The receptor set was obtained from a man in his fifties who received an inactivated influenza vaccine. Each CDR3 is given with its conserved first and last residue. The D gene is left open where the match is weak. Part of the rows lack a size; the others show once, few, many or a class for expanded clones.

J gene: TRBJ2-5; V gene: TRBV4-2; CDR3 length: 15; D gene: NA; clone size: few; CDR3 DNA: TGTGCCAGCAGCCAAGCGAGCGGTGTTCAAGAGACCCAGTACTTC; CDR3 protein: CASSQASGVQETQYF
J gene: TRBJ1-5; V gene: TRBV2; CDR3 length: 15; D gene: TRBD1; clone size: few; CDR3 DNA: TGTGCCAGCAAGATCGACAGGGCGGGCAATCAGCCCCAGCATTTT; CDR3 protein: CASKIDRAGNQPQHF
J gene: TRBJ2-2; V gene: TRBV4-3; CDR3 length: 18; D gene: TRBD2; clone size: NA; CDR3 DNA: TGCGCCAGCAGCTACGGACTAGCGGGGGGGACCAACACCGGGGAGCTGTTTTTT; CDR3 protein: CASSYGLAGGTNTGELFF
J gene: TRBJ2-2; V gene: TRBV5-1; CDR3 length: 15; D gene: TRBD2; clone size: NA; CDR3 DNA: TGCGCCACCACTCCGTCGGGGGGGAACACCGGGGAGCTGTTTTTT; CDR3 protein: CATTPSGGNTGELFF
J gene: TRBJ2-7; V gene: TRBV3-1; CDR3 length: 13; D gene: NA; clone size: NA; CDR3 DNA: TGTGCCAGCAGCCAAGTCGGGGTTCAGGAGCAGTACTTC; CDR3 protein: CASSQVGVQEQYF
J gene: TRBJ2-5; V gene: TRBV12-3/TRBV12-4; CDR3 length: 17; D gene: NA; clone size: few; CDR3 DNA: TGTGCCAGCAGCCTCAATTCATGGCGTGCCAGCCAAGAGACCCAGTACTTC; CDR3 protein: CASSLNSWRASQETQYF
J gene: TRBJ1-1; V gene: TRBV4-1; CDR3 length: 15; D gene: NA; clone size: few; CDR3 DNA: TGCGCCAGCAGCCCCTGGGGGACGCTGAACACTGAAGCTTTCTTT; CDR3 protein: CASSPWGTLNTEAFF
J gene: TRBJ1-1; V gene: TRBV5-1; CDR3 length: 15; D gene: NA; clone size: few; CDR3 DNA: TGCGCCAGCAGCTTGTCTGGGTCTGGAAACACTGAAGCTTTCTTT; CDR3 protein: CASSLSGSGNTEAFF
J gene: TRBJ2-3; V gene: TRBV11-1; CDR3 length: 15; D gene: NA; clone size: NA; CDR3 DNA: TGTGCCAGCAGCACATCGAGGGGGGGCCAGGGTACGCAGTATTTT; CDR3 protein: CASSTSRGGQGTQYF
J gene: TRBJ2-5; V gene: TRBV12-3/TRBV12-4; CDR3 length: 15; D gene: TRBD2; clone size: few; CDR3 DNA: TGTGCCAGCACCTGGGGCAGCGGGGGATGGGAGACCCAGTACTTC; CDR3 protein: CASTWGSGGWETQYF
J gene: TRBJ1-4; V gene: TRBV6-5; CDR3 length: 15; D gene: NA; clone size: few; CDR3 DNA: TGTGCCAGCAGTTACTCGAGCCAGTCTAATGAAAAACTGTTTTTT; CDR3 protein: CASSYSSQSNEKLFF
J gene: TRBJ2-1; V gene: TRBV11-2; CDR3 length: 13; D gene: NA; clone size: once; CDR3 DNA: TGTGCCAGCAGCTTTCGGGCTACCAATGAGCAGTTCTTC; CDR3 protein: CASSFRATNEQFF
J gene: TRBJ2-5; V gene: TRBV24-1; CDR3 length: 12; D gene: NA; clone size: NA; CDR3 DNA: TGTGCCACCAGTGATGTGAAAGAGACCCAGTACTTC; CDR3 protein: CATSDVKETQYF
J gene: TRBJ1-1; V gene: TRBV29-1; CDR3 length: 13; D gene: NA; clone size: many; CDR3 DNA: TGCAGCGCGCGCAACTCCGGAAGGACTGAAGCTTTCTTT; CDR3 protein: CSARNSGRTEAFF
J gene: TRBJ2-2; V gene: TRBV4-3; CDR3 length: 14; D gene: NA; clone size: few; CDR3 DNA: TGCGCCAGCAGCCAAGATGCGGACACCGGGGAGCTGTTTTTT; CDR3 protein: CASSQDADTGELFF
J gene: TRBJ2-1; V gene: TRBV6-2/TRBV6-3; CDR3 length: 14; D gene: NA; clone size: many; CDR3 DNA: TGTGCCAGCAGTGCGCCCATAGGTCGGGGCAAGCAGTTCTTC; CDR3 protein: CASSAPIGRGKQFF
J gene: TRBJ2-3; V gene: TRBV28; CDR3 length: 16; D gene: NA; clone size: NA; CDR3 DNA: TGTGCCTCCCGATCTCCCGACAGGCCTTACACAGATACGCAGTATTTT; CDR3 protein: CASRSPDRPYTDTQYF
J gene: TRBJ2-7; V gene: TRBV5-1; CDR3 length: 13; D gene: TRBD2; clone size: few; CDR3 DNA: TGCGCCAGCAAAGCTAGCGGGGGCTACGAGCAGTACTTC; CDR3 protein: CASKASGGYEQYF
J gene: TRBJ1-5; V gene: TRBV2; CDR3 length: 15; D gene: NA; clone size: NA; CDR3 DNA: TGTGCCAGCAGGGTTGGCGGCCTGATCAATCAGCCCCAGCATTTT; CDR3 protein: CASRVGGLINQPQHF
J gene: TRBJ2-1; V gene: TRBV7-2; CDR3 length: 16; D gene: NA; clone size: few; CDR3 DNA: TGTGCCAGCAGCTTAGCGCGGCCGAGCTCCTACAATGAGCAGTTCTTC; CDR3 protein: CASSLARPSSYNEQFF
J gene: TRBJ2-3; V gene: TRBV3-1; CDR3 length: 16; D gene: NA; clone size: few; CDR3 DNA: TGTGCCAGCAGCCAGTATTCGGGAGTTGGAACAGATACGCAGTATTTT; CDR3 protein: CASSQYSGVGTDTQYF
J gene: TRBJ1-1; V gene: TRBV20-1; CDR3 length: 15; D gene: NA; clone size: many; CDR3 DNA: TGCAGTGCTAGCCCGTCAGGACATATGAACACTGAAGCTTTCTTT; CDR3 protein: CSASPSGHMNTEAFF
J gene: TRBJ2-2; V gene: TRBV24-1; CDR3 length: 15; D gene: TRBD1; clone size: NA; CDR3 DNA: TGTGCCACCAGTACCCGGGACAGTGTCACCGGGGAGCTGTTTTTT; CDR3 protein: CATSTRDSVTGELFF
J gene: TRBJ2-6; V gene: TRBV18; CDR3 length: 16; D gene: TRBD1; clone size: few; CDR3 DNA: TGTGCCAGCTCAAAGAGGACAGGGGCGGGGGCCAACGTCCTGACTTTC; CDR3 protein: CASSKRTGAGANVLTF
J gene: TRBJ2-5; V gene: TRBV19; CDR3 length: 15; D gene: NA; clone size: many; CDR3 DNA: TGTGCCAGTAGTATCAACCCACAGGCCGGGGAGACCCAGTACTTC; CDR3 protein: CASSINPQAGETQYF
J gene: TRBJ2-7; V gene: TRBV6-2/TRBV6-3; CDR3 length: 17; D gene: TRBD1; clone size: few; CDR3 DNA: TGTGCCAGCAGTTACGATATGGCGGGACAGGGGTCCTACGAGCAGTACTTC; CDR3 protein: CASSYDMAGQGSYEQYF
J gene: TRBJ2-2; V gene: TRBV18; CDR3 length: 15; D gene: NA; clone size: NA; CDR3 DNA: TGTGCCAGCTCATCAGGGGTCCGGAACACCGGGGAGCTGTTTTTT; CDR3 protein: CASSSGVRNTGELFF
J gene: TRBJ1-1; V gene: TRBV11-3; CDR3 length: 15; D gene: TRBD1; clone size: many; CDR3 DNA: TGTGCCAGCAGCCCAGGGGGGGGCTCGAGCACTGAAGCTTTCTTT; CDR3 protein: CASSPGGGSSTEAFF
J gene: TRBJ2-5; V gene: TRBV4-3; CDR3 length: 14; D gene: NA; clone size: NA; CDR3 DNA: TGCGCCAGCAGCCAAGTAGGAGGGTCCGAGACCCAGTACTTC; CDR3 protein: CASSQVGGSETQYF
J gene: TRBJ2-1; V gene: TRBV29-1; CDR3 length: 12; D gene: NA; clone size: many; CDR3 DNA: TGCAGCGTTGAAGATCTGATAGTTTCAAAGTTCTTC; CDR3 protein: CSVEDLIVSKFF
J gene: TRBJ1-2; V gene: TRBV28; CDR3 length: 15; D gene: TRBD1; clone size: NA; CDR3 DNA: TGTGCCAGCAGGCCCGGGACAGGGGGTGACTATGGCTACACCTTC; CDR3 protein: CASRPGTGGDYGYTF
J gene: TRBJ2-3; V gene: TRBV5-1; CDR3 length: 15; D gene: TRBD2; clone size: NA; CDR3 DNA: TGCGCCAGCAGCCATAAGCGGGGCAGCACAGATACGCAGTATTTT; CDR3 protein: CASSHKRGSTDTQYF
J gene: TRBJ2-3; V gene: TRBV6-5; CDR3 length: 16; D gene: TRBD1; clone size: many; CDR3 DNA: TGTGCCAGCAGACTCCTTCAGGGGGTTGACACAGATACGCAGTATTTT; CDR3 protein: CASRLLQGVDTDTQYF
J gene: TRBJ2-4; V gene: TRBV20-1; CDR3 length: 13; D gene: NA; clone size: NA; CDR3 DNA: TGCAGTGGGGCCGGTCTAGCCAAAAACATTCAGTACTTC; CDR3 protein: CSGAGLAKNIQYF
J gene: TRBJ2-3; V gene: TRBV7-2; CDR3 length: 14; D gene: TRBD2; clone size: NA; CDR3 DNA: TGTGCCAGCAGGCAGAGCGGGGCCACAGATACGCAGTATTTT; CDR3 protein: CASRQSGATDTQYF
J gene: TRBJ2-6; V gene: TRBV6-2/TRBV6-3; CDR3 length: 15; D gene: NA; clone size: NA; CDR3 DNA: TGTGCCAGCAGACCCTTCATGGCTGGGGCCAACGTCCTGACTTTC; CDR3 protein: CASRPFMAGANVLTF
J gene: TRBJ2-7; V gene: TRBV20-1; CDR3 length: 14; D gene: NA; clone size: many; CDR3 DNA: TGCAGTGCTTTAGGCGGGACCAACTCCTACGAGCAGTACTTC; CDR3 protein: CSALGGTNSYEQYF
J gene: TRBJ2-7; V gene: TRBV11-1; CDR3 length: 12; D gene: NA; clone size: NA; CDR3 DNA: TGTGCCAGCAGCGCAAAGTTGTACGAGCAGTACTTC; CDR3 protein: CASSAKLYEQYF
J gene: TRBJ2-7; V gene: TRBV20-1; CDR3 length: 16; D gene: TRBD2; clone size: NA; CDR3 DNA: TGCAGTGCTAGAGGCATCGGGGGGGGTAATAGGTACGAGCAGTACTTC; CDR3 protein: CSARGIGGGNRYEQYF
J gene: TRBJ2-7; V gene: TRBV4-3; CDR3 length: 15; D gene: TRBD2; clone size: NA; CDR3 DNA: TGCGCCAGCAGCCAAGTCGCGGGGGGCGGGAATCAGCAGTACTTC; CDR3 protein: CASSQVAGGGNQQYF
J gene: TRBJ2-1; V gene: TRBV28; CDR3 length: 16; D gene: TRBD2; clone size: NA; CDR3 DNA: TGTGCCAGCAGTTTAGAACTGCGGGGGGGCGCGGATGAGCAGTTCTTC; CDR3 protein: CASSLELRGGADEQFF
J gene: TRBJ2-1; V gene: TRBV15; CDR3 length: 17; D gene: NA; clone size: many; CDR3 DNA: TGTGCCACCAGCAGAGATTGGTTCGATCCCTCCTACAATGAGCAGTTCTTC; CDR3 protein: CATSRDWFDPSYNEQFF
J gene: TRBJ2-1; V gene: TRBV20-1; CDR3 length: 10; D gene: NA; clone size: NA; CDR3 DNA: TGCAGTGCTCAGAGAGGACCCGAGTTCTTC; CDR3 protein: CSAQRGPEFF
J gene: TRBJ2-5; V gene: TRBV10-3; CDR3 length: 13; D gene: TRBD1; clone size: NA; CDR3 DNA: TGTGCCATCAGTACAGGGGGTCAAGAGACCCAGTACTTC; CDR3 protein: CAISTGGQETQYF
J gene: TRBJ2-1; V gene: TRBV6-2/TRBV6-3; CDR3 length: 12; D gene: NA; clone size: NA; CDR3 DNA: TGTGCCAGCAGGACAGGCATAAATGAGCAGTTCTTC; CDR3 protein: CASRTGINEQFF
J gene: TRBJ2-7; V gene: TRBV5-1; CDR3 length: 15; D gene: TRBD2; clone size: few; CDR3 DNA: TGCGCCAGCAGCTTCGGTGCGGGAGCTACCTACGAGCAGTACTTC; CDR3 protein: CASSFGAGATYEQYF